The 14 T cell receptor beta chains below come from one sample, sequenced in a study of T cell responses to AZD1222 COVID-19 vaccine. TCRdb's table, derived via immunoSEQ multiplex PCR, lists solely in-frame clones and lacks some. The table lists under 60,000 clones, 84% of them singletons. The specimen was peripheral blood, collected on day 0 of AZD1222 vaccination. These receptors were taken from an adult in good health.

This chain uses TRBV7-2 with TRBJ1-4; D is undetermined. With 6 bases removed from V and 0 bases from J, the gap between germline ends came to 11 bases. Germline V lookup: CDR1 SGHTA, CDR2 FQGNSA. The CDR3 runs to 15 residues. The CDR3 sequence: CASRRGTTTNEKLFF. CDR3 DNA: TGTGCCAGCAGGAGAGGCACGACAACTAATGAAAAACTGTTTTTT.

The gene calls are TRBV29-1 and TRBJ2-7; TRBD2 might be the D (6 bases). This CDR3 region has 13 residues. The V and J ends lost 4 bases and 6 bases respectively, with 16 bases between them. Germline assignment: CDR1 SQVTM and CDR2 ANQGSEA. DNA for the CDR3: TGCAGCGTTGGCGGGATTATCACCGCCGAGCAGTACTTC. Translation: CSVGGIITAEQYF.

V and J are TRBV6-5 and TRBJ2-7; D possibly uses TRBD1 or TRBD2 (5 bases each). This CDR3 has 14 residues. Trimming pared 2 bases from V and 4 bases from J, leaving 12 bases between. Germline V CDR1 and CDR2: MNHEY, SVGAGI. The CDR3 DNA reads as TGTGCCAGCAGTTACGGGACGGCCACGTACGAGCAGTACTTC. This sequence encodes CASSYGTATYEQYF.

This chain joins TRBV9 and TRBJ2-7, with 8 bases identical to TRBD2. This CDR3 contains 15 residues. The germline gives CDR1 SGDLS, CDR2 YYNGEE. V lost 0 bases, J lost 2 bases, and 4 bases stayed unmatched. The CDR3 spells CASSVASGLPYEQYF. The CDR3 coding sequence is TGTGCCAGCAGCGTAGCTAGCGGGTTACCCTACGAGCAGTACTTC.

The chain recombines TRBV19 with TRBJ2-1; D gene ambiguous. From germline, CDR1 is LNHDA and CDR2 SQIVND (reference sequence). The CDR3 is 15 amino acids. V was shortened by 0 bases and J by 2 bases, with 8 bases between the two germline ends. CDR3 sequence reads: CASSIDYRAYNEQFF. The CDR3 DNA is TGTGCCAGTAGTATAGATTACCGGGCCTACAATGAGCAGTTCTTC.

This clone was counted a single time. The chain recombines TRBV7-6 with TRBJ1-4; D possibly corresponds to TRBD1 (6 bases). The CDR3 totals 15 residues. Trimming took 1 base from V and 4 from J, leaving 10 bases between them. The germline V gene encodes CDR1 SGHVS and CDR2 FNYEAQ. The CDR3 DNA reads as TGTGCCAGCAGCTTAGAAAGGGGGTTTAATGAAAAACTGTTTTTT. This sequence encodes CASSLERGFNEKLFF.

V usage is TRBV11-3 and J usage is TRBJ2-1; D perhaps matches TRBD2 (5 bases). The CDR3 covers 14 residues. Germline V gives CDR1 SGHNT, CDR2 YENEEA. V was pared by 0 bases and J by 9 bases, with 12 bases between. The DNA of the CDR3 is TGTGCCAGCAGCTTAGATCCGGGGTGGAGTGAGCAGTTCTTC. Its protein is CASSLDPGWSEQFF.

The chain employs TRBV28 and TRBJ2-7; 7 nucleotides align to TRBD1. CDR3 length: 14 amino acids. J gave up 7 bases and V 3 bases, and 9 bases lay outside the gene matches. Germline assignment: CDR1 MDHEN and CDR2 SYDVKM. CDR3 in amino acids: CASSFRGGSGEQYF. In DNA form, the CDR3 reads TGTGCCAGCAGTTTTCGAGGGGGCTCGGGGGAGCAGTACTTC.

V gene TRBV3-1 (or the pseudogene TRBV3-2) combines with J gene TRBJ1-2; D gene ambiguous. The CDR3 extends over 17 amino acids. Germline V gene data show CDR1 as LGHDT and CDR2 as YNNKEL (reference sequence). V lost 0 bases and J lost 5, with 19 bases in between. The CDR3 DNA sequence: TGTGCCAGCAGCCAAGAAGGTGGAGGGAAAGTATTTTATGGCTACACCTTC. Translation gives CASSQEGGGKVFYGYTF.

This chain joins TRBV29-1 and TRBJ2-5; D is possibly TRBD2 (6 bases). This CDR3 has 14 amino acids. V shed 6 bases and J shed 5 bases, with 19 bases lying between them. Germline V CDR1 and CDR2: SQVTM, ANQGSEA. The CDR3 DNA sequence: TGCAGCGTGAAGGGACGCGGGGCGTGGGAGACCCAGTACTTC. Its translation is CSVKGRGAWETQYF.

By share of the sample, this clone is medium-sized. J is TRBJ2-1 and V is TRBV9, with 10 bases matching TRBD2. From germline, CDR1 is SGDLS and CDR2 YYNGEE. The CDR3 totals 15 residues. After removal of 2 bases from V and 5 bases from J, the junction contained 4 bases not matched to a gene. The CDR3 DNA sequence: TGTGCCAGCAGCGTTGGGACTAGCGAGGACAATGAGCAGTTCTTC. Its translation: CASSVGTSEDNEQFF.

The J gene is TRBJ2-3, the V gene TRBV19; 11 bases map to TRBD2. The CDR3 is made up of 18 amino acids. The germline V gene has CDR1 LNHDA and CDR2 SQIVND (reference sequence). V was pared by 5 bases and J by 2 bases, with 12 bases of the junction left unmatched. The CDR3 DNA reads TGTGCCAGTAGTGCGCCTCCGGGACTAGCGGACCCCACAGATACGCAGTATTTT. Its protein is CASSAPPGLADPTDTQYF.

The chain employs TRBV20-1 and TRBJ1-1; D is unclear. There are 12 residues in the CDR3. The V gene's germline CDR1 is DFQATT and CDR2 SNEGSKA (reference sequence). Deletions cut 6 bases from V and 6 bases from J, with 14 bases between. Here the CDR3 reads CSASSLGSEAFF. CDR3 nucleotide sequence: TGCAGTGCCAGTTCTCTGGGCTCTGAAGCTTTCTTT.

The V and J genes are TRBV3-1 (or the pseudogene TRBV3-2) and TRBJ1-1; tentatively, D is TRBD1 (5 bases). V was clipped by 7 bases and J by 1 base, with 13 bases between them. The germline CDR1 and CDR2 sequences are LGHDT and YNNKEL (reference sequence). The CDR3 length is 14 residues. CDR3 region: CASTLGTKNTEAFF. The CDR3 coding sequence is TGTGCCAGCACCCTCGGGACTAAGAACACTGAAGCTTTCTTT.